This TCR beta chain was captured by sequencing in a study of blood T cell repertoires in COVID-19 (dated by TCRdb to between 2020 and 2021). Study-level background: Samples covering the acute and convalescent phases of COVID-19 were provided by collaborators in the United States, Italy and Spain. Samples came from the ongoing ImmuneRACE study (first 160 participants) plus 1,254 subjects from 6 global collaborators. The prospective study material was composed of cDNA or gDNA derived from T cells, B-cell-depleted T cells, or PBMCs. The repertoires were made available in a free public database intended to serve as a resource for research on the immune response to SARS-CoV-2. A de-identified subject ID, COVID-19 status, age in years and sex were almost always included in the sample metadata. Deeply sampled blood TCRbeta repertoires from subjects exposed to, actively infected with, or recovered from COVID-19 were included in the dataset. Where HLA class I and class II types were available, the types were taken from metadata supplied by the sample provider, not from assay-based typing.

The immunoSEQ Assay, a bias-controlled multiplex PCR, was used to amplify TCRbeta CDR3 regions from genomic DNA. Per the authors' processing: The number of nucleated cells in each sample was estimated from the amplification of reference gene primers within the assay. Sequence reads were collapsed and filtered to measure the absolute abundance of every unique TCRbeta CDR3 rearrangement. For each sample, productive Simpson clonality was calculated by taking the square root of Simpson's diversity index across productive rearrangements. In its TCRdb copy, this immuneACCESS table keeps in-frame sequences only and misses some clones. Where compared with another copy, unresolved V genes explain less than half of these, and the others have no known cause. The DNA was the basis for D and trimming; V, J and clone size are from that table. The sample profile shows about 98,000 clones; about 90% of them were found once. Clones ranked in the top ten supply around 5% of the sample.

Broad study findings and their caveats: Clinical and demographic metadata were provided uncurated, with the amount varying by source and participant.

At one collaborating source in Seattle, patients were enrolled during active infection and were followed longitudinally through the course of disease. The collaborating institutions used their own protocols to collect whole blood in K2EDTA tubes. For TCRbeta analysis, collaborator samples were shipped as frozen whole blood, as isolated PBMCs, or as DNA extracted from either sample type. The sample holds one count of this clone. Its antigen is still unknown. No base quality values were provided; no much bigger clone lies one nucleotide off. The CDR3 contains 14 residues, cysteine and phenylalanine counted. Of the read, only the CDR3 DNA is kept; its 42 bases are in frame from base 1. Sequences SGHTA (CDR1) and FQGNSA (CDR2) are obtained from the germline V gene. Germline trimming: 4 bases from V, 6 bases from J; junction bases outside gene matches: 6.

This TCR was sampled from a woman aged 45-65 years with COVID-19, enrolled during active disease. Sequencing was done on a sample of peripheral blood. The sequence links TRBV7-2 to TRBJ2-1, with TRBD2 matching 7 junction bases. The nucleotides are TGTGCCAGCAGCTCGACGACTAGCAGCAATGAGCAGTTCTTC. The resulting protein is CASSSTTSSNEQFF.